The source of this T cell receptor beta chain is a study of identical twins. The study's findings and limits: Weaker excess sharing between twins was seen in beta out-of-frame sequences.

One entry per CDR3 protein results from TCRdb running MiXCR on the 5' RACE reads. The table lists approximately 670,000 distinct CDR3 sequences, roughly 6.2% of them singletons. The CDR3 has 15 amino acids. Germline values: CDR1 DFQATT, CDR2 SNEGSKA (reference sequence). Unmatched junction bases numbered 9, after V lost 7 bases and J lost 4 bases. The sample holds many counts of this clonotype. What it recognizes is unknown. The V call is TRBV20-1, the J call TRBJ2-1, with 11 bases that match TRBD2. Sequencing input: naive T cells sorted from blood. The sequence was collected from a man younger than 35 in good health. The CDR3 loop is CSGDLAGGRYNEQFF. Here the CDR3 DNA reads TGCAGTGGGGATCTAGCGGGAGGAAGGTACAATGAGCAGTTCTTC.